This is a list of T cell receptor beta chains from one sample in a study of blood T cell repertoires in COVID-19. Produced via immunoSEQ multiplex PCR; TCRdb's table is partial and in-frame only. The sample consists of roughly 220,000 clones, approximately 83% of them appearing once. Sequences were obtained from peripheral blood. Source of these receptors: a woman aged 60-75 years with acute or convalescent COVID-19. Each CDR3 is given with its conserved first and last residue. The order of the fields is V gene, J gene, CDR3 protein.

TRBV10-3	TRBJ1-5	CAISREAGNQPQHF
TRBV18	TRBJ2-3	CASSPLSPTSTDTQYF
TRBV7-9	TRBJ1-5	CASSFWGDQPQHF
TRBV5-4	TRBJ2-2	CASSLDPPSSTTPTGELFF
TRBV4-3	TRBJ1-2	CASSQFEGGDYGYTF
TRBV30	TRBJ1-1	CAWNWVGGTEAFF
TRBV10-3	TRBJ2-7	CASGRDREREQYF
TRBV6-5	TRBJ1-2	CASSDKPYGYTF
TRBV2	TRBJ1-2	CAIRGDSDVNYGYTF
TRBV9	TRBJ1-1	CASSVEAESVTEAFF
TRBV14	TRBJ2-2	CASSPSILTGELFF
TRBV28	TRBJ2-2	CASSSSRTSGVGELFF
TRBV7-9	TRBJ2-3	CASSLGGGAVDTQYF
TRBV28	TRBJ2-7	CASRFGRGVGYEQYF
TRBV6-2/TRBV6-3	TRBJ2-3	CASSYVYSSGVRTDTQYF
TRBV2	TRBJ2-7	CASRAGTGDYEQYF
TRBV10-3	TRBJ1-1	CAISERAHPDTEAFF
TRBV6-1	TRBJ1-6	CASSGVSSSYNSPLHF
TRBV7-9	TRBJ1-1	CASSLQQLNTEAFF
TRBV28	TRBJ1-3	CASSLEDRGGNTIYF
TRBV19	TRBJ1-1	CATHYWGGPNTEAFF
TRBV13	TRBJ1-1	CASSQGQTLNTEAFF
TRBV9	TRBJ1-1	CASSVGANTEAFF
TRBV19	TRBJ1-6	CASSIGQGASTLHF
TRBV14	TRBJ2-5	CASSQALLAGMKTQYF
TRBV14	TRBJ2-5	CASSRLPGETQYF
TRBV7-3	TRBJ1-1	CASSPGTGAEAFF
TRBV9	TRBJ2-3	CASSPLGGGPDTQYF
TRBV7-8	TRBJ1-1	CASLSLDGGTEAFF
TRBV4-1	TRBJ2-7	CASSQLPEKPYEQYF
TRBV19	TRBJ1-1	CASSQDRDTEAFF
TRBV9	TRBJ2-7	CASSPRRGSLSYEQYF
TRBV15	TRBJ1-1	CATAQGSGGTEAFF
TRBV4-1	TRBJ2-1	CASSQVGGFGNEQFF
TRBV4-1	TRBJ1-1	CASSPSSGTGKTEAFF
TRBV28	TRBJ1-1	CASSSGPRVGVTEAFF
TRBV30	TRBJ2-7	CAWSVSPYEQYF
TRBV15	TRBJ1-4	CATKGDEKLFF
TRBV5-5	TRBJ2-2	CASLSGGAVTGELFF
TRBV19	TRBJ1-1	CASTSGYRTEAFF
TRBV14	TRBJ2-7	CASSPLGVSFYEQYF
TRBV20-1	TRBJ1-1	CSATINTEAFF
TRBV20-1	TRBJ2-1	CSASRMGGGYNEQFF
TRBV12-5	TRBJ1-2	CASSGGRDDYGYTF
TRBV10-1	TRBJ1-5	CASRAGNSNQPQHF
TRBV19	TRBJ2-2	CASSIPHGELFF
TRBV27	TRBJ2-1	CASSSLAGEQFF
TRBV29-1	TRBJ1-5	CSVDNPPGSRRPQHF
TRBV12-3/TRBV12-4	TRBJ1-2	CASSSAMKFTF
TRBV7-9	TRBJ1-1	CASSLKQGSPEAFF
TRBV11-1	TRBJ2-5	CASNTGPGGPQETQYF
TRBV5-6	TRBJ1-1	CASSLDRGRITEAFF
TRBV3-1/TRBV3-2	TRBJ2-7	CASSGLSHEQYF
TRBV10-3	TRBJ1-2	CAISELVRNRASFHYGYTF
TRBV3-1/TRBV3-2	TRBJ1-2	CASSQARGGYTF
TRBV9	TRBJ1-1	CASSVEQGNTEAFF